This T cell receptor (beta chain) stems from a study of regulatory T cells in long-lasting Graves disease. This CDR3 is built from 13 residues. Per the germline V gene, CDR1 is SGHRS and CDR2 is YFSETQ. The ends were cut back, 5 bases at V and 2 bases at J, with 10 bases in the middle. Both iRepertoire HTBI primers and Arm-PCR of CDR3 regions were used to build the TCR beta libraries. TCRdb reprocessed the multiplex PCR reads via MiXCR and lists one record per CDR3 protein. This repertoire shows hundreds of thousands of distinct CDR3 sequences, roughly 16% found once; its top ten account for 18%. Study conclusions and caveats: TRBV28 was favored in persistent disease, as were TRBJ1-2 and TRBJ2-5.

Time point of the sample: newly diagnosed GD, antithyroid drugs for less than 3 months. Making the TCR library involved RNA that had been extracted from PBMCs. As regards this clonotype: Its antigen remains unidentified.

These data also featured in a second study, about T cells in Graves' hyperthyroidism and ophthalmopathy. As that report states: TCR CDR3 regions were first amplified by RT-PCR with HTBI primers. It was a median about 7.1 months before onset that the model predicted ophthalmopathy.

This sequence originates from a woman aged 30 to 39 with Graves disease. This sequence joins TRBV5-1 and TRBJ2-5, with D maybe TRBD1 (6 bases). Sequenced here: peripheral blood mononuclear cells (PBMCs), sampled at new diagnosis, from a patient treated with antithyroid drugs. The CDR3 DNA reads TGCGCCAGCAGGAGAAGGGGGCAAGAGACCCAGTACTTC. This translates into CASRRRGQETQYF.